This TCR beta chain was identified in a study of blood T cell repertoires in COVID-19. Study overall: Specimens from acute and convalescent COVID-19 originated in the United States, Italy and Spain. Sources were T cells, B-cell-depleted T cells, or PBMCs; the material itself was cDNA or gDNA.

Original processing methods: Reference gene primer amplification gave nucleated cell count estimates. The method was immunoSEQ multiplex PCR; TCRdb's version includes in-frame clones alone and lacks a portion of them. V and J calls plus clone size are reproduced from that table; the DNA served to infer D and trimming. Of hundreds of thousands of clones in the sample, 85% were seen once. Sequencing was performed on peripheral blood. This clonotype originated in a woman aged 18-29 years with acute or convalescent COVID-19.

This CDR3 reads CASSYSRDTSNYGYTF. CDR3 bases: TGTGCCAGCAGTTACTCTCGGGACACTTCTAACTATGGCTACACCTTC. The gene calls are TRBV6-6 and TRBJ1-2, with D possibly being TRBD1 (6 bases). CDR1 and CDR2 (germline): MNHNY, SVGAGI (reference sequence). CDR3 length equals 16 residues. Trimming removed 0 bases from V and 0 bases from J, with 11 bases in between.